This T cell receptor (beta chain) was recorded in a study of T cells in Graves' hyperthyroidism and ophthalmopathy. Amplification yielded TCR beta CDR3 regions, with RNA transcripts as the source. HTBI primers were the set used in a first-round RT-PCR of the TCR CDR3. TCRdb used MiXCR to reprocess the multiplex PCR reads, holding one entry per CDR3 protein. The sample consists of 500,000 to 600,000 distinct CDR3 sequences, approximately 49% of them appearing once. V lost 1 base to trimming and J lost 5 bases, with 14 bases between them. Germline CDR1 reads SQVTM; CDR2 reads ANQGSEA. The CDR3 covers 14 residues.

Sequencing was carried out using peripheral blood or thyroid tissue (not recorded which). The source is an adult woman with Graves' disease, either hyperthyroidism or ophthalmopathy (not recorded which). The V gene is TRBV29-1, the J gene TRBJ1-2; D possibly corresponds to TRBD1 (5 bases). CDR3 DNA: TGCAGCGTTGAAGGAGGGGTAAGGGGATATGGCTACACCTTC. The encoded protein is CSVEGGVRGYGYTF.